The text below deals with one T cell receptor beta chain. These data are taken from a study of blood T cell repertoires in COVID-19. Study in general: The samples span acute and convalescent COVID-19 from the United States, Italy and Spain. T cells, B-cell-depleted T cells, or PBMCs provided the cDNA or gDNA that served as material.

Authors' data handling: Reference gene primers were amplified, and this amplification served to estimate nucleated cell counts. Here immunoSEQ multiplex PCR was the method, and the copy in TCRdb shows in-frame clones only, minus some. From that table come the V and J calls and clone size; the DNA was used to work out D and trimming. In the table there are 110,000 to 150,000 clones, more than 60% of which are singletons. In germline, CDR1 is LGHDT, CDR2 YNNKEL (reference sequence). The CDR3 runs 14 residues. V lost 4 bases and J 4 bases, leaving 13 bases between the germline ends. This receptor was taken from a woman aged 55-70 years with acute or convalescent COVID-19. The sequencing input was peripheral blood. This chain connects TRBV3-1 (or the pseudogene TRBV3-2) to TRBJ1-2; D gene uncertain. The CDR3, as DNA: TGTGCCAGCAGCCCCCCCAGCCGGGGCTATGGCTACACCTTC. Its translation: CASSPPSRGYGYTF.